This T cell receptor beta chain is from a study of brain T cells in children with intractable seizures. Study-level points and caveats: Clones missing pre-surgery may reflect undersampling of that blood sample.

Generated by immunoSEQ multiplex PCR, the TCRdb table keeps only in-frame clones and is missing some. This sample carries roughly 80,000 clones, 85% to 95% of them seen once, and the ten largest clones take about 1.4%. Surgery cases with the highest brain T cell transcript signatures were chosen for sequencing. At least one anti-epileptic drug was given before surgery. Points on this clone: Its antigen is as yet unknown.

The V gene end was trimmed by 2 bases and the J gene end by 6 bases; junction bases not matched to a gene: 13. The CDR3 runs 17 residues. Germline CDR1 is SGHRS and CDR2 is YFSETQ. This TCR was recovered from a boy under three years old with tuberous sclerosis and intractable seizures. The gene calls are TRBV5-1 and TRBJ2-1, with 8 bases that match TRBD2. The sample was peripheral blood, taken at surgery. The CDR3 DNA is TGCGCCAGCAGCTTAGGGTGGGGGATAGCGGGATTCAATGAGCAGTTCTTC. This encodes CASSLGWGIAGFNEQFF.